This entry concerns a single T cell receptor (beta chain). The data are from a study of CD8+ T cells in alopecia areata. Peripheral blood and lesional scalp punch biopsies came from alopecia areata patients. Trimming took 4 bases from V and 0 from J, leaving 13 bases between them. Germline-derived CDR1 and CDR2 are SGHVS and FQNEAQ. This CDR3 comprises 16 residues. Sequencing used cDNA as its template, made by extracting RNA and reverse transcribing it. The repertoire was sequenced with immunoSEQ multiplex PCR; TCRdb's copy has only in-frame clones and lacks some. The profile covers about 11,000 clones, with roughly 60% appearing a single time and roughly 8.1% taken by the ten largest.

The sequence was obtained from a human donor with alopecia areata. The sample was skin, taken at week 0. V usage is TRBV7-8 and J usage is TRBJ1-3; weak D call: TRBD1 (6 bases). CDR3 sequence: CASSYRQAHSGNTIYF. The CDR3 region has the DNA TGTGCCAGCAGCTACAGACAGGCCCACTCTGGAAACACCATATATTTT. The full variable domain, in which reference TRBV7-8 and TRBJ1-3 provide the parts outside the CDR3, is GAGVSQSPRYKVAKRGQDVALRCDPISGHVSLFWYQQALGQGPEFLTYFQNEAQLDKSGLPSDRFFAERPEGSVSTLKIQRTQQEDSAVYLCASSYRQAHSGNTIYFGEGSWLTVV.